The rows below give T cell receptor beta chains drawn from one sample of a study of blood T cells in healthy people across ages. TCRdb passed the 5' RACE reads through MiXCR, listing each CDR3 protein once. This sample has about 650,000 distinct CDR3 sequences, with under 65% found just once. Sequenced material: blood. The receptors shown here come from a woman at least 80 years old in good health. The CDR3 runs from the conserved cysteine through the conserved F or W. D genes are given only for firm matches. Rows give clone size only sometimes, using once, few, many, or a class for an expanded clone.

>TRBJ1-2|many|NA|TRBV12-3/TRBV12-4
CASRLGLTYGYTF
TGTGCCAGCAGGCTCGGACTGACTTATGGCTACACCTTC
>TRBJ2-5|few|TRBD2|TRBV20-1
CSAGGGGAGRETQYF
TGCAGTGCAGGAGGCGGGGGGGCAGGGAGGGAGACCCAGTACTTC
>TRBJ2-5|once|NA|TRBV29-1
CSVALRLKVETQYF
TGCAGCGTTGCCTTACGACTTAAGGTAGAGACCCAGTACTTC
>TRBJ2-1|NA|TRBD2|TRBV18
CASSYGGGNYNEQFF
TGTGCCAGCTCATACGGCGGGGGTAACTACAATGAGCAGTTCTTC
>TRBJ1-1|NA|NA|TRBV20-1
CSALGVGTEAFF
TGCAGTGCCTTAGGAGTCGGCACTGAAGCTTTCTTT
>TRBJ2-1|many|NA|TRBV29-1
CSVEALAENSYNEQFF
TGCAGCGTTGAAGCTTTAGCGGAGAACTCCTACAATGAGCAGTTCTTC
>TRBJ1-5|NA|TRBD1|TRBV20-1
CSARSGTGSLIQHF
TGCAGTGCCCGTTCCGGGACAGGGAGCTTAATCCAGCATTTT
>TRBJ2-2|NA|TRBD2|TRBV11-2
CASSLASGTSGGYTGELFF
TGTGCCAGCAGCTTAGCTTCGGGGACTAGCGGGGGCTACACCGGGGAGCTGTTTTTT
>TRBJ2-5|once|NA|TRBV25-1
CASRAGEETQYF
TGTGCCAGCAGGGCCGGGGAGGAGACCCAGTACTTC
>TRBJ2-7|many|NA|TRBV10-3
CAISPAAVTSYEQYF
TGTGCCATCAGTCCGGCTGCTGTTACCTCCTACGAGCAGTACTTC
>TRBJ2-5|NA|TRBD2|TRBV6-2/TRBV6-3
CASSTTTMTSSLETQYF
TGTGCCAGCAGTACCACTACCATGACTAGCAGCTTGGAGACCCAGTACTTC
>TRBJ2-6|NA|NA|TRBV29-1
CSVEPGENLAGANVLTF
TGCAGCGTTGAGCCAGGGGAAAACCTGGCTGGGGCCAACGTCCTGACTTTC
>TRBJ2-1|NA|NA|TRBV9
CASSVGLHNEQFF
TGTGCCAGCAGCGTAGGGCTCCACAATGAGCAGTTCTTC
>TRBJ2-7|NA|NA|TRBV5-1
CASSFSASYSYNEQYF
TGCGCCAGCAGCTTTTCAGCGTCTTACTCCTACAATGAGCAGTACTTC
>TRBJ2-5|many|NA|TRBV5-8
CASSLGTQGGWQETQYF
TGTGCCAGCAGTCTGGGGACGCAGGGAGGTTGGCAAGAGACCCAGTACTTC